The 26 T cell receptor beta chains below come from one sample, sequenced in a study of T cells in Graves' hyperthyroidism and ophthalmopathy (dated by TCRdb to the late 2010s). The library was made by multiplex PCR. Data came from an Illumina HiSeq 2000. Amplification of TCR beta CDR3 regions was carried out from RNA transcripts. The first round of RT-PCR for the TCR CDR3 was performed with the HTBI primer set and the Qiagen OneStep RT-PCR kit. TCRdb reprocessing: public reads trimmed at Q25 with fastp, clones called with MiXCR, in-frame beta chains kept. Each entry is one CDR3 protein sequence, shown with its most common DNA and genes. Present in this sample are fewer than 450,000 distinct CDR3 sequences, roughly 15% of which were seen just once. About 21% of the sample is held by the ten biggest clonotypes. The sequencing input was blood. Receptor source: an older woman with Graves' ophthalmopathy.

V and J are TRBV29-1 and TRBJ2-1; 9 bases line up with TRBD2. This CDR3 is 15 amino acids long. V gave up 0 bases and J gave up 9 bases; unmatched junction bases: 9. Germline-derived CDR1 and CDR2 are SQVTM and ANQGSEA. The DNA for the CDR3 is TGCAGCGTTGAAGAGGCCGGGACTAGCAATATTGAGCAGTTCTTC. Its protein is CSVEEAGTSNIEQFF.

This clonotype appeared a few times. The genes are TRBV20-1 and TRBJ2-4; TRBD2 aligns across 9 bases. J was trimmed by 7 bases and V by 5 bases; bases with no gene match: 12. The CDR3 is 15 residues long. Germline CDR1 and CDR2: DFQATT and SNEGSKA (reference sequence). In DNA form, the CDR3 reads TGCAGTGCTCCCATACGTAGCGGGAGAGCGAACATTCAGTACTTC. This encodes CSAPIRSGRANIQYF.

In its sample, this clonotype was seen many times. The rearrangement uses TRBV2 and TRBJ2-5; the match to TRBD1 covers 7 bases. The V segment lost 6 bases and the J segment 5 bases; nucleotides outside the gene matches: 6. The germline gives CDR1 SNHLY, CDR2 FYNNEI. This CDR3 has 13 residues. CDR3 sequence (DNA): TGTGCCAGCAGCTTTACAGGGGAGGAGACCCAGTACTTC. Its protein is CASSFTGEETQYF.

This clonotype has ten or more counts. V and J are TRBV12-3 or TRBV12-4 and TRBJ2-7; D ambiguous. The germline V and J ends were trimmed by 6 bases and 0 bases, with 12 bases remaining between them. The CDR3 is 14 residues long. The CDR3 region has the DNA TGTGCCAGCAGGCCCGGACGGCGCTCCTACGAGCAGTACTTC. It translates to CASRPGRRSYEQYF.

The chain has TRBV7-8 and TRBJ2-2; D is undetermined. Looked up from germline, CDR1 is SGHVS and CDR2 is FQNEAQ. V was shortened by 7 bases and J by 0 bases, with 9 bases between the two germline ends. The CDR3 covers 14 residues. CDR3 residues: CASKRTTNTGELFF. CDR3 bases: TGTGCCAGCAAAAGGACGACGAACACCGGGGAGCTGTTTTTT.

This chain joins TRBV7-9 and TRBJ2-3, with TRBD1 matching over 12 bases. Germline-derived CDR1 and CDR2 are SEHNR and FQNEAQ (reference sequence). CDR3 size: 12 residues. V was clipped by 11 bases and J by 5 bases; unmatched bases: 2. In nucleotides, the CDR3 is TGTGCCGGGACAGGGGGCAAAGATACGCAGTATTTT. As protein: CAGTGGKDTQYF.

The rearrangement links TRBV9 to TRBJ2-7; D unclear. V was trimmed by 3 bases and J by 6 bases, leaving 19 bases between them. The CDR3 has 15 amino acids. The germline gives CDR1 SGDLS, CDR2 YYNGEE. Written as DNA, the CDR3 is TGTGCCAGCAGCGCCGACGTCCTTCCGTCAGCCGAGCAGTACTTC. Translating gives CASSADVLPSAEQYF.

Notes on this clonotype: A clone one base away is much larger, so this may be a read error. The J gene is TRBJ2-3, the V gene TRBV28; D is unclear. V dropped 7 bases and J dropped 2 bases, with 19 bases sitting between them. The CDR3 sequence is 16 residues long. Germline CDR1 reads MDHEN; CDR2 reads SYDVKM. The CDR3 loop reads CASTDWAKALTDTQYF. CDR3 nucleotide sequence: TGTGCCAGCACCGACTGGGCGAAGGCCCTCACAGATACGCAGTATTTT.

CDR3 amino acids: CASSYLLRNSRYEQYF. CDR3 coding DNA: TGTGCCAGCAGTTACCTCCTGAGGAACAGTCGGTACGAGCAGTACTTC. The genes are TRBV6-2 or TRBV6-3 and TRBJ2-7; D gene uncertain. CDR1 is MNHEY, CDR2 SVGEGT, per germline. CDR3 size: 16 residues. Trimming pared 2 bases from V and 4 bases from J, leaving 18 bases between.

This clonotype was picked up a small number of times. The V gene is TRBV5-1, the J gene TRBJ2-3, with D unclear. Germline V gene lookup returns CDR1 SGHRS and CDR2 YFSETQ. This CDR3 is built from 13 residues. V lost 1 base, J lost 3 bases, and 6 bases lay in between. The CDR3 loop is CASSLTITDTQYF. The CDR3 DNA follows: TGCGCCAGCAGCTTGACTATTACAGATACGCAGTATTTT.

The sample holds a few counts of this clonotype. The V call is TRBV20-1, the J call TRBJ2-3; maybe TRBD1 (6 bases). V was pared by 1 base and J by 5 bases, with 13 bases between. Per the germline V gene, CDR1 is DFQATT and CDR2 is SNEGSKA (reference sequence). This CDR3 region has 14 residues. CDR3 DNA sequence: TGCAGTGCTAGAGGGGTAGGGGGAGAAGATACGCAGTATTTT. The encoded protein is CSARGVGGEDTQYF.

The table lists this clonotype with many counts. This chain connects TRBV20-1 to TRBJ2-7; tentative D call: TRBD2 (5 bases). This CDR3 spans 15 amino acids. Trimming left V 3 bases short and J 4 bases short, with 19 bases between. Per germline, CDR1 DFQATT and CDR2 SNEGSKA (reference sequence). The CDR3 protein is CSARGEGLPMYEQYF. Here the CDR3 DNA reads TGCAGTGCTAGGGGTGAGGGCCTTCCTATGTACGAGCAGTACTTC.

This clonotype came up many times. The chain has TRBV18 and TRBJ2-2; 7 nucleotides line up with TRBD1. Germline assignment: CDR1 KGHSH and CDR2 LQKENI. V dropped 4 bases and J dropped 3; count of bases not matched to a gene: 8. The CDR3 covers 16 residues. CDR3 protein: CASSRTGQPHTGELFF. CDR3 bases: TGTGCCAGCTCACGAACGGGACAGCCCCACACCGGGGAGCTGTTTTTT.

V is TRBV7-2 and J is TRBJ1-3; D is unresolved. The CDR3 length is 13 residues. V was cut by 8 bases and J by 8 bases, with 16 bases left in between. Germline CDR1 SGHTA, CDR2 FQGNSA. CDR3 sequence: CASGRGGFDTIYF. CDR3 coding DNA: TGTGCCAGCGGAAGAGGAGGGTTTGACACCATATATTTT.

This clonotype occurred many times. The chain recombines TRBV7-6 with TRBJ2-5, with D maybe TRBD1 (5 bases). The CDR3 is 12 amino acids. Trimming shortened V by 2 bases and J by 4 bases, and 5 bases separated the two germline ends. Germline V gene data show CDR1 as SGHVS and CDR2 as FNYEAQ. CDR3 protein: CASSLRGETQYF. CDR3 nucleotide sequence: TGTGCCAGCAGCTTAAGGGGAGAGACCCAGTACTTC.

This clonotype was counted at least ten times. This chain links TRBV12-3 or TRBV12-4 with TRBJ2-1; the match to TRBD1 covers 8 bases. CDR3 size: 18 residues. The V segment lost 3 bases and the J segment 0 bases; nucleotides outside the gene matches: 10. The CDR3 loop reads CASSLDRTGQSSYNEQFF. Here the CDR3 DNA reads TGTGCCAGCAGTTTGGATAGGACAGGGCAGAGCTCCTACAATGAGCAGTTCTTC.

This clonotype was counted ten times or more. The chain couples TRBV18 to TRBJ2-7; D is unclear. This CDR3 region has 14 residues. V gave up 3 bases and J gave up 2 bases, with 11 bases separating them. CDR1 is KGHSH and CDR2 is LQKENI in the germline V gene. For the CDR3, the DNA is TGTGCCAGCTCACCGTTGAAAGATACCTACGAGCAGTACTTC. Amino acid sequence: CASSPLKDTYEQYF.

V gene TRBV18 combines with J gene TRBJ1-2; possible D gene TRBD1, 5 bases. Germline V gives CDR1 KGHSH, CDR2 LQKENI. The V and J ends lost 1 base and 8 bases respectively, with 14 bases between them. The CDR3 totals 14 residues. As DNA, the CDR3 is TGTGCCAGCTCACCACGGGACGAGGGTTCGGGCTACACCTTC. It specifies CASSPRDEGSGYTF.

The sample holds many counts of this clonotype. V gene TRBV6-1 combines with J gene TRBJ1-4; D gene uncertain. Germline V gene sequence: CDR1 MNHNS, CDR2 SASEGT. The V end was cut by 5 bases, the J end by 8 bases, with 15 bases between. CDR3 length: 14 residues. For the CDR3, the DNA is TGTGCCAGCAGTCCCCCCCGGGCTCAAGAAAAACTGTTTTTT. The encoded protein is CASSPPRAQEKLFF.

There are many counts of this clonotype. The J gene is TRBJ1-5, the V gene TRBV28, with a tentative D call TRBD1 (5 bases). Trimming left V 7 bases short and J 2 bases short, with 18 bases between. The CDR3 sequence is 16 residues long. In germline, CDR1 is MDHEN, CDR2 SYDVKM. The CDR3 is CASTFDAGWGNQPQHF. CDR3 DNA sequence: TGTGCCAGCACTTTTGATGCAGGGTGGGGCAATCAGCCCCAGCATTTT. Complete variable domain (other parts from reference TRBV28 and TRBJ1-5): DVKVTQSSRYLVKRTGEKVFLECVQDMDHENMFWYRQDPGLGLRLIYFSYDVKMKEKGDIPEGYSVSREKKERFSLILESASTNQTSMYLCASTFDAGWGNQPQHFGDGTRLSIL.

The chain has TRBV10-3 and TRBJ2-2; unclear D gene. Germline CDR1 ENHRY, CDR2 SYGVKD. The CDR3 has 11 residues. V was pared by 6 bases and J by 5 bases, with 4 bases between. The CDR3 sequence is CAISGTGELFF. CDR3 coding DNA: TGTGCCATCAGCGGAACCGGGGAGCTGTTTTTT.

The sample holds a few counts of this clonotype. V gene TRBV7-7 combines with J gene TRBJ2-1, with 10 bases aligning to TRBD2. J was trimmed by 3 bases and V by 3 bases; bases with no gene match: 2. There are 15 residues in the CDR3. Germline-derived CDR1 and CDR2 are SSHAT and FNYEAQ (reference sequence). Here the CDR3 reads CASSFTSGDYNEQFF. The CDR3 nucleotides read TGTGCCAGCAGCTTTACTAGCGGGGACTACAATGAGCAGTTCTTC.

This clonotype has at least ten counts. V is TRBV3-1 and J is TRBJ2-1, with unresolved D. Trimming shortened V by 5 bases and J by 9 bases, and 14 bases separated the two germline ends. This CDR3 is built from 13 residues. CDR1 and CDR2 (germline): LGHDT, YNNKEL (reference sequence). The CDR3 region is CASSSISSVEQFF. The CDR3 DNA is TGTGCCAGCAGCTCCATTTCTTCGGTTGAGCAGTTCTTC.

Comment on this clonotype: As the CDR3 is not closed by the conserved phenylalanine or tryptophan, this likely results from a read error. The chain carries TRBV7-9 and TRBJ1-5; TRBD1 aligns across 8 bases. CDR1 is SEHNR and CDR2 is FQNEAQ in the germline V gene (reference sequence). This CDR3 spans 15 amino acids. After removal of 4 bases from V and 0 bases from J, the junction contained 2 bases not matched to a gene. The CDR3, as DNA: TGTGCCAGCAGCTCGGACAGGGTTAGCAATCAGCCCCAGCATCTT. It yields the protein CASSSDRVSNQPQHL.

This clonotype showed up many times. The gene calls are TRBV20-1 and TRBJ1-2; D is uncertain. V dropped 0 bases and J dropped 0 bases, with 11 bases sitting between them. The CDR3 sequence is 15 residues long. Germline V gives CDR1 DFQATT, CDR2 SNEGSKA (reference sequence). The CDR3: CSARDLAAANYGYTF. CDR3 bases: TGCAGTGCTAGAGATCTGGCGGCGGCTAACTATGGCTACACCTTC.

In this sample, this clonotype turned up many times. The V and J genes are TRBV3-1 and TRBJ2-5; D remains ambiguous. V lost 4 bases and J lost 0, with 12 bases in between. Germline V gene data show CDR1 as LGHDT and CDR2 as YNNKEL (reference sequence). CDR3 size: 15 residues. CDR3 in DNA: TGTGCCAGCAGCCCCGCCGTTTCCGACCAAGAGACCCAGTACTTC. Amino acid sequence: CASSPAVSDQETQYF.